What follows are 18 T cell receptor beta chains derived from one specimen sequenced in a study of blood T cells in healthy people across ages. A sample-barcoded 5' primer and a J-beta primer mix were used in a second PCR of roughly 7 to 11 cycles. TCRdb fed the 5' RACE reads into MiXCR, producing one record per CDR3 protein. The data hold around 800,000 distinct CDR3 sequences, with 50% to 65% observed a single time. Sequenced material: blood. Receptor source: an older man in good health.

The chain employs TRBV12-3 or TRBV12-4 and TRBJ2-7; weak D call: TRBD2 (5 bases). The V end was cut by 0 bases, the J end by 6 bases, with 15 bases between. CDR3 length equals 15 residues. For the CDR3, the DNA is TGTGCCAGCAGTTTAGCACGGACGGAGGTCGGCGAGCAGTACTTC. It codes for CASSLARTEVGEQYF.

The J gene is TRBJ2-4, the V gene TRBV5-1, with a possible D match to TRBD2 (5 bases). TRBJ2-7 explains the end of the DNA better; the J call may be wrong. CDR3 length: 15 amino acids. Germline V CDR1 and CDR2: SGHRS, YFSETQ. This CDR3 is CASSLGWESDGEQYF. The DNA for the CDR3 is TGCGCCAGCAGCTTGGGATGGGAGTCAGATGGCGAGCAGTACTTC.

The chain couples TRBV18 to TRBJ1-2; TRBD1 might be the D (6 bases). Germline CDR1 KGHSH, CDR2 LQKENI. Deletions cut 6 bases from V and 4 bases from J, with 15 bases between. This CDR3 is built from 14 residues. The CDR3 sequence is CASSQDGRGYGYTF. In DNA form, the CDR3 reads TGTGCCAGCTCGCAGGATGGCAGGGGCTATGGCTACACCTTC.

The table lists this clonotype with a few counts. The DNA for the CDR3 is TGTGCCAGCATTCGAGGGGGGGAGATAGCCAAAAACATTCAGTACTTC. Translated, it gives CASIRGGEIAKNIQYF. The V gene is TRBV6-1, the J gene TRBJ2-4, with D maybe TRBD2 (7 bases). Germline V CDR1 and CDR2: MNHNS, SASEGT. Trimming removed 7 bases at V and 0 bases at J, with 16 bases between. This CDR3 contains 16 residues.

This clonotype was seen a few times. The chain employs TRBV3-1 and TRBJ2-1; D is undetermined. From germline, CDR1 is LGHDT and CDR2 YNNKEL (reference sequence). Trimming stripped 5 bases from V and 9 bases from J, with 8 bases between. The CDR3 totals 11 residues. CDR3 in amino acids: CASSSRLEQFF. Here the CDR3 DNA reads TGTGCCAGCAGCTCCCGGCTTGAGCAGTTCTTC.

This chain connects TRBV15 to TRBJ2-7; D is ambiguous. V lost 0 bases and J lost 6, with 15 bases in between. This CDR3 comprises 15 residues. The germline CDR1 and CDR2 sequences are LNHNV and YYDKDF (reference sequence). CDR3 DNA: TGTGCCACCAGCAGAGATCTGGGCCATTCCGGCGAGCAGTACTTC. Translation: CATSRDLGHSGEQYF.

V usage is TRBV5-1 and J usage is TRBJ2-1, with 7 positions matching TRBD2. The end of the DNA aligns better with TRBJ2-7, so the J call may be wrong. Per germline, CDR1 SGHRS and CDR2 YFSETQ. This CDR3 spans 15 amino acids. The CDR3 DNA is TGCGCCAGCAGCTTAAGCGGGACCTCCTACAATGAGCAGTACTTC. Translated: CASSLSGTSYNEQYF.

This clonotype was seen more than once but under ten times. The J gene is TRBJ1-2, the V gene TRBV20-1; possibly TRBD1 for D (6 bases). Germline assignment: CDR1 DFQATT and CDR2 SNEGSKA (reference sequence). The CDR3 is 13 residues long. V was pared by 1 base and J by 6 bases, with 12 bases between. CDR3 nucleotide sequence: TGCAGTGCTAGAGGAGGGGACATCGATGGCTACACCTTC. Its protein product is CSARGGDIDGYTF.

The chain recombines TRBV28 with TRBJ2-1; no definite D call. Germline V gives CDR1 MDHEN, CDR2 SYDVKM. This CDR3 spans 10 amino acids. The V end was cut by 7 bases, the J end by 4 bases, with 2 bases between. CDR3 DNA: TGTGCCAGCAAATACAATGAGCAGTTCTTC. Translation gives CASKYNEQFF.

This chain connects TRBV27 to TRBJ2-1, with 8 bases fitting TRBD2. Unmatched junction bases numbered 14, after V lost 11 bases and J lost 8 bases. This CDR3 contains 14 residues. The germline CDR1 and CDR2 sequences are MNHEY and SMNVEV (reference sequence). CDR3 protein: CAGTPTGGLDEQFF. The CDR3 DNA sequence: TGTGCCGGCACCCCCACGGGAGGGCTCGATGAGCAGTTCTTC.

In this sample, this clonotype turned up a few times. The chain couples TRBV20-1 to TRBJ1-6; possibly TRBD1 for D (5 bases). Germline V gene sequence: CDR1 DFQATT, CDR2 SNEGSKA (reference sequence). CDR3 size: 15 residues. V was trimmed by 5 bases and J by 7 bases, leaving 18 bases between them. The CDR3: CSAGQFEGDNSPLHF. The CDR3 nucleotides read TGCAGTGCTGGGCAATTTGAAGGGGACAATTCACCCCTCCACTTT.

The gene calls are TRBV27 and TRBJ2-1; TRBD2 is a possible D gene (6 bases). This CDR3 is 15 amino acids long. The germline gives CDR1 MNHEY, CDR2 SMNVEV (reference sequence). Trimming cost V 5 bases and J 4 bases, with 15 bases left between them. CDR3 amino acids: CASSPRASAYNEQFF. For the CDR3, the DNA is TGTGCCAGCAGTCCCCGCGCTAGCGCATACAATGAGCAGTTCTTC.

This chain joins TRBV12-3 or TRBV12-4 and TRBJ2-4; 9 positions match TRBD1. Trimming at V came to 6 bases and at J to 2 bases, leaving 8 bases not matched to a gene. The CDR3 covers 16 residues. CDR3 DNA: TGTGCCAGCAGACCAGGACAGGGGACTACCAAAAACATTCAGTACTTC. The encoded protein is CASRPGQGTTKNIQYF.

The J gene is TRBJ2-7, the V gene TRBV10-3, with D possibly TRBD1 on 7 matching bases. The DNA end lines up better with TRBJ2-5; the J call may be wrong. CDR3 length: 17 residues. In germline, CDR1 is ENHRY, CDR2 SYGVKD. Written as DNA, the CDR3 is TGTGCCATCAGTGAGGCGGGACCTAACAGGGGAGGAGAGACCCAGTACTTC. Protein product: CAISEAGPNRGGETQYF.

The chain links TRBV10-3 to TRBJ2-5; D may correspond to TRBD1 or TRBD2 (6 bases each). This CDR3 contains 13 residues. Germline assignment: CDR1 ENHRY and CDR2 SYGVKD. Trimming shortened V by 8 bases and J by 4 bases, and 14 bases separated the two germline ends. This chain's CDR3 is CAIGGGGTETQYF. CDR3 nucleotide sequence: TGTGCCATCGGTGGGGGCGGGACAGAGACCCAGTACTTC.

With respect to this clonotype: A read error may be the cause here, since a much bigger clone is one base away. CDR3 sequence: CASSSSLVGGVNIQYF. In DNA, the CDR3 is TGTGCCAGCAGCTCTAGCCTGGTAGGAGGGGTAAACATTCAGTACTTC. V gene TRBV7-2 combines with J gene TRBJ2-4, with a tentative D call TRBD2 (6 bases). Trimming took 4 bases from V and 6 from J, leaving 19 bases between them. Germline values: CDR1 SGHTA, CDR2 FQGNSA. The CDR3 consists of 16 residues. The full variable domain, completed using reference TRBV7-2 and TRBJ2-4, is GAGVSQSPSNKVTEKGKDVELRCDPISGHTALYWYRQSLGQGLEFLIYFQGNSAPDKSGLPSDRFSAERTGGSVSTLTIQRTQQEDSAVYLCASSSSLVGGVNIQYFGAGTRLSVL.

This clonotype was found a few times. The chain carries TRBV10-3 and TRBJ2-1; TRBD2 might be the D (6 bases). Deletions cut 0 bases from V and 9 bases from J, with 18 bases between. Germline CDR1 is ENHRY and CDR2 is SYGVKD. This CDR3 comprises 16 residues. The CDR3 loop reads CAISESVMGGVGEQFF. CDR3 DNA sequence: TGTGCCATCAGTGAGTCCGTAATGGGAGGAGTCGGTGAGCAGTTCTTC.

The rearrangement uses TRBV12-3 or TRBV12-4 and TRBJ2-6, with 7 bases aligning to TRBD1. The CDR3 loop spans 16 amino acids. V lost 5 bases to trimming and J lost 0 bases; unmatched junction nucleotides: 4. CDR3 nucleotides: TGTGCCAGCAGTGGGGACAGTTCCTCTGGGGCCAACGTCCTGACTTTC. Translated: CASSGDSSSGANVLTF.